The TCR beta chain described here comes from a study of cytomegalovirus exposure and HLA in healthy donors. General study findings and limits: Per published reports, the classifier diagnosed cytomegalovirus status with high specificity and sensitivity. The TCR clusters that emerged in the first cohort tended, a later analysis found, to co-occur in the roughly 120 validation repertoires.

TCRdb keeps only in-frame clones here, not all; method: immunoSEQ multiplex PCR. The data show about 220,000 clones, around nine tenths seen once. With regard to this clone: The antigen remains undetermined.

From germline, CDR1 is MNHEY and CDR2 SVGAGI. The CDR3 is made up of 15 amino acids. V lost 7 bases, J lost 0 bases, and 15 bases lay in between. The rearrangement uses TRBV6-5 and TRBJ1-2; D gene unclear. Material for sequencing was PBMCs. This clonotype was obtained from a young woman in good health and CMV-seronegative. CDR3 in amino acids: CASNPARTANYGYTF. DNA of the CDR3: TGTGCCAGCAACCCAGCCCGGACTGCTAACTATGGCTACACCTTC.